Listed below are T cell receptor beta chains from one sample, sequenced in a study of T cell responses to AZD1222 COVID-19 vaccine. Repertoires were generated with immunoSEQ multiplex PCR, while TCRdb's copy carries only in-frame clones and drops some. The sample carries 150,000 to 200,000 clones, about 90% recorded once. The sample in question was peripheral blood, obtained 28 days after the second dose of the MenACWY control vaccine. These receptors were taken from an adult who received the MenACWY meningococcal vaccine as a control. Each CDR3 is given with its conserved first and last residue. Fields, in order: V gene, clone size, D gene, J gene, CDR3 DNA, CDR3 protein. The D gene is left open where the match is weak. A row's size may be missing; if present it is once, few, many or a size class.

v_call: TRBV27
clone_size: .
d_call: .
j_call: TRBJ1-1
cdr3_nt: TGTGCGGAAACCACAGCAATTCGGAACACTGAAGCTTTCTTT
cdr3_aa: CAETTAIRNTEAFF

v_call: TRBV7-9
clone_size: .
d_call: .
j_call: TRBJ2-7
cdr3_nt: TGTGCCAGCAGCCTAGCCACCCCCTACGAGCAGTACTTC
cdr3_aa: CASSLATPYEQYF

v_call: TRBV24-1
clone_size: .
d_call: TRBD2
j_call: TRBJ2-2
cdr3_nt: TGTGCCACCAGCAAACCGGGACTAGCGGAGACCGGGGAGCTGTTTTTT
cdr3_aa: CATSKPGLAETGELFF

v_call: TRBV19
clone_size: .
d_call: .
j_call: TRBJ1-5
cdr3_nt: TGTGCCAGTAGTAGGCAGGATGATCAGCCCCAGCATTTT
cdr3_aa: CASSRQDDQPQHF

v_call: TRBV10-1
clone_size: .
d_call: TRBD1
j_call: TRBJ2-7
cdr3_nt: TGCGCCAGCAGTGTGCAGGGACAGGGGGCCTACGAGCAGTACTTC
cdr3_aa: CASSVQGQGAYEQYF

v_call: TRBV7-2
clone_size: .
d_call: TRBD1
j_call: TRBJ1-5
cdr3_nt: TGTGCCAGCAGCTTTTTAGCCGGACAGGAGAATCAGCCCCAGCATTTT
cdr3_aa: CASSFLAGQENQPQHF

v_call: TRBV5-1
clone_size: .
d_call: .
j_call: TRBJ2-3
cdr3_nt: TGCGCCAGCAATCGGGACACTAGGTTGTCCGATACGCAGTATTTT
cdr3_aa: CASNRDTRLSDTQYF

v_call: TRBV28
clone_size: .
d_call: .
j_call: TRBJ1-1
cdr3_nt: TGTGCCAGCAGTCTTAAGCAGAGGAACACTGAAGCTTTCTTT
cdr3_aa: CASSLKQRNTEAFF

v_call: TRBV27
clone_size: .
d_call: TRBD1
j_call: TRBJ1-5
cdr3_nt: TGTGCCAGCAGCACCGACAGGGGTGAACAGCCCCAGCATTTT
cdr3_aa: CASSTDRGEQPQHF

v_call: TRBV6-5
clone_size: .
d_call: .
j_call: TRBJ1-1
cdr3_nt: TGTGCCAGCAGTTACGGGGGGAACACTGAAGCTTTCTTT
cdr3_aa: CASSYGGNTEAFF

v_call: TRBV28
clone_size: .
d_call: .
j_call: TRBJ1-4
cdr3_nt: TGTGCCAGCAGTTTCGGTCTGGACTACAGGGAGGATAATGAAAAACTGTTTTTT
cdr3_aa: CASSFGLDYREDNEKLFF

v_call: TRBV21-1
clone_size: .
d_call: .
j_call: TRBJ2-7
cdr3_nt: TGTGCCAGCAGCAAAGCGGTGGACCAGGACGCCTACGAGCAGTACTTC
cdr3_aa: CASSKAVDQDAYEQYF

v_call: TRBV12-5
clone_size: .
d_call: .
j_call: TRBJ2-7
cdr3_nt: TGTGCTAGTGGTCTCCACCGGGGCGAGCAGTACTTC
cdr3_aa: CASGLHRGEQYF

v_call: TRBV6-1
clone_size: .
d_call: TRBD2
j_call: TRBJ2-7
cdr3_nt: TGTGCCAGCAGTGACCTACTAGCGGGAGCTCTCTACGAGCAGTACTTC
cdr3_aa: CASSDLLAGALYEQYF

v_call: TRBV6-5
clone_size: .
d_call: .
j_call: TRBJ2-1
cdr3_nt: TGTGCCAGTGCCGGGACCGAGCGAGGAATTGAGTTCTTC
cdr3_aa: CASAGTERGIEFF

v_call: TRBV7-9
clone_size: .
d_call: .
j_call: TRBJ1-1
cdr3_nt: TGTGCCAGCAGCTTCGGGGGGCTCACTGAAGCTTTCTTT
cdr3_aa: CASSFGGLTEAFF

v_call: TRBV5-1
clone_size: .
d_call: .
j_call: TRBJ2-5
cdr3_nt: TGCGCCAGCAGCTTGGGGGGGACAGGGTTTAGGACTAGCGGCCAAGAGACCCAGTACTTC
cdr3_aa: CASSLGGTGFRTSGQETQYF

v_call: TRBV7-9
clone_size: .
d_call: .
j_call: TRBJ2-2
cdr3_nt: TGTGCCAGCAGCTTAGGGGCGAGAAACACCGGGGAGCTGTTTTTT
cdr3_aa: CASSLGARNTGELFF

v_call: TRBV28
clone_size: .
d_call: .
j_call: TRBJ1-3
cdr3_nt: TGTGCCAGCAGTTTACTAAGTTGGGGCTCTGGAAACACCATATATTTT
cdr3_aa: CASSLLSWGSGNTIYF

v_call: TRBV28
clone_size: .
d_call: TRBD2
j_call: TRBJ2-1
cdr3_nt: TGTGCCAGCAGTCCGGGACTAGCGGGAACCAATGAGCAGTTCTTC
cdr3_aa: CASSPGLAGTNEQFF

v_call: TRBV3-1/TRBV3-2
clone_size: .
d_call: .
j_call: TRBJ1-2
cdr3_nt: TGTGCCAGCACTCCTTGGGGGGACGACTATGGCTACACCTTC
cdr3_aa: CASTPWGDDYGYTF

v_call: TRBV7-9
clone_size: .
d_call: .
j_call: TRBJ2-5
cdr3_nt: TGTGCCAGCAGCGCAATACTCGGGGGGCCCCAAGAGACCCAGTACTTC
cdr3_aa: CASSAILGGPQETQYF

v_call: TRBV3-1/TRBV3-2
clone_size: .
d_call: .
j_call: TRBJ2-6
cdr3_nt: TGTGCCAGCACTCTAGCCCGCTCTGGGGCCAACGTCCTGACTTTC
cdr3_aa: CASTLARSGANVLTF

v_call: TRBV28
clone_size: .
d_call: TRBD1
j_call: TRBJ2-7
cdr3_nt: TGTGCCAGCAGCCCGGACAGGGAGTACTACGAGCAGTACTTC
cdr3_aa: CASSPDREYYEQYF

v_call: TRBV30
clone_size: .
d_call: .
j_call: TRBJ1-6
cdr3_nt: TGTGCCTGGAGTGTACATGTGGAGTCACCCCTCCACTTT
cdr3_aa: CAWSVHVESPLHF

v_call: TRBV5-1
clone_size: .
d_call: .
j_call: TRBJ1-4
cdr3_nt: TGCGCCAGCAGCTTGGCCTTAGCAACTAATGAAAAACTGTTTTTT
cdr3_aa: CASSLALATNEKLFF

v_call: TRBV9
clone_size: .
d_call: .
j_call: TRBJ1-2
cdr3_nt: TGTGCCAGCAGCCAAGACCGGGACGGCCTCTTTGGCTACACCTTC
cdr3_aa: CASSQDRDGLFGYTF

v_call: TRBV10-3
clone_size: .
d_call: .
j_call: TRBJ1-2
cdr3_nt: TGTGCCATCAGTGGGCCGGGGTTCTATGGCTACACCTTC
cdr3_aa: CAISGPGFYGYTF

v_call: TRBV24-1
clone_size: .
d_call: .
j_call: TRBJ1-1
cdr3_nt: TGTGCCACCAGGGACAGTTTCGGAAACACTGAAGCTTTCTTT
cdr3_aa: CATRDSFGNTEAFF

v_call: TRBV30
clone_size: .
d_call: .
j_call: TRBJ1-3
cdr3_nt: TGTGCCTGGAGTGTTTCCAGCGGCTCTGGAAACACCATATATTTT
cdr3_aa: CAWSVSSGSGNTIYF

v_call: TRBV6-5
clone_size: .
d_call: .
j_call: TRBJ1-3
cdr3_nt: TGTGCCAGCAGTTACGCCGACTATCCCCTTGTAAACACCATATATTTT
cdr3_aa: CASSYADYPLVNTIYF

v_call: TRBV27
clone_size: .
d_call: .
j_call: TRBJ1-2
cdr3_nt: TGTGCCAGCAGTCCCCTCAGAGGCTATGGCTACACCTTC
cdr3_aa: CASSPLRGYGYTF

v_call: TRBV5-6
clone_size: .
d_call: .
j_call: TRBJ2-7
cdr3_nt: TGTGCCAGCAGATTGGTTGGGGCCGAGCAGTACTTC
cdr3_aa: CASRLVGAEQYF

v_call: TRBV4-2
clone_size: few
d_call: .
j_call: TRBJ1-3
cdr3_nt: TGTGCCAGCAGCCAAGATTTGAAGGGATCCTCTGGAAACACCATATATTTT
cdr3_aa: CASSQDLKGSSGNTIYF

v_call: TRBV19
clone_size: .
d_call: .
j_call: TRBJ2-7
cdr3_nt: TGTGCCAGTAGTAAAGTTCTTCAGTTCTACTCCTACGAGCAGTACTTC
cdr3_aa: CASSKVLQFYSYEQYF

v_call: TRBV24-1
clone_size: .
d_call: .
j_call: TRBJ2-7
cdr3_nt: TGTGCCACCAGTGACAGGGGCAGCGGGGAGTACGAGCAGTACTTC
cdr3_aa: CATSDRGSGEYEQYF

v_call: TRBV5-1
clone_size: .
d_call: .
j_call: TRBJ1-1
cdr3_nt: TGCGCCAGCAGCTTGTCAGGGAGTGGTACTGAAGCTTTCTTT
cdr3_aa: CASSLSGSGTEAFF

v_call: TRBV18
clone_size: .
d_call: .
j_call: TRBJ1-2
cdr3_nt: TGTGCCAGCTCACTCCCCGCACAGGACTATGGCTACACCTTC
cdr3_aa: CASSLPAQDYGYTF

v_call: TRBV7-3
clone_size: .
d_call: TRBD2
j_call: TRBJ2-1
cdr3_nt: TGTGCCAGCAGCTTCGGAAGCGGGAGGACTAATGAGCAGTTCTTC
cdr3_aa: CASSFGSGRTNEQFF

v_call: TRBV7-8
clone_size: .
d_call: TRBD2
j_call: TRBJ2-1
cdr3_nt: TGTGCCAGCAGCCGCCAGGCGGGGGAGGAGCAGTTCTTC
cdr3_aa: CASSRQAGEEQFF

v_call: TRBV6-2/TRBV6-3
clone_size: .
d_call: .
j_call: TRBJ2-7
cdr3_nt: TGTGCCAGCAGTTACGAATCCGGGGCGTACGAGCAGTACTTC
cdr3_aa: CASSYESGAYEQYF

v_call: TRBV3-1/TRBV3-2
clone_size: once
d_call: TRBD1
j_call: TRBJ2-7
cdr3_nt: TGTGCCAGCAGCCTCCGGGACAGTTGGGGTGAGCAGTACTTC
cdr3_aa: CASSLRDSWGEQYF

v_call: TRBV7-2
clone_size: .
d_call: TRBD2
j_call: TRBJ2-7
cdr3_nt: TGTGCCAGCAGCTCACCCGGACTAGCGTCGTACGAGCAGTACTTC
cdr3_aa: CASSSPGLASYEQYF

v_call: TRBV5-4
clone_size: .
d_call: TRBD1
j_call: TRBJ2-7
cdr3_nt: TGTGCCAGCAGCTTAGGCCCCGGGACAGGGACCTACGAGCAGTACTTC
cdr3_aa: CASSLGPGTGTYEQYF

v_call: TRBV7-9
clone_size: few
d_call: .
j_call: TRBJ1-6
cdr3_nt: TGTGCCAGCAGCTTAAAGTTGACTTCACCCCTCCACTTT
cdr3_aa: CASSLKLTSPLHF